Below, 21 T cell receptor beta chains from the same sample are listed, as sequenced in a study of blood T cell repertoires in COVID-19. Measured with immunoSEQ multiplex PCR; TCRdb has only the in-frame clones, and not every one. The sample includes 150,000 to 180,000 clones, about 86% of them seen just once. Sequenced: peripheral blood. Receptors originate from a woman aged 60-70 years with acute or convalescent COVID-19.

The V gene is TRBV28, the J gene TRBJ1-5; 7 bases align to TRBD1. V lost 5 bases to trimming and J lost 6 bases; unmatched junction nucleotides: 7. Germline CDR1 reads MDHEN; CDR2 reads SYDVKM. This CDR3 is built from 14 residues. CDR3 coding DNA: TGTGCCAGCAGTCAGACAGGGTTGAGTCAGCCCCAGCATTTT. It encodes CASSQTGLSQPQHF.

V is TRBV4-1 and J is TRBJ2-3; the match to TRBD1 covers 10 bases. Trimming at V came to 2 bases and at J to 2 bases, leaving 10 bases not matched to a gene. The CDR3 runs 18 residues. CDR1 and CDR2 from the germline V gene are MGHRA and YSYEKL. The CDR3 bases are TGCGCCAGCAGCCAACTAAAGACAGGGGGCTTCTCCACAGATACGCAGTATTTT. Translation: CASSQLKTGGFSTDTQYF.

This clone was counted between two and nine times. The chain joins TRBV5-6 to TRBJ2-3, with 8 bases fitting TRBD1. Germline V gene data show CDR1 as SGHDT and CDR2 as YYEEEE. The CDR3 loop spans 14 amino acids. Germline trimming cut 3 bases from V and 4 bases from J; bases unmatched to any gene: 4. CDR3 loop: CASSSQGASDTQYF. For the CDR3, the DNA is TGTGCCAGCAGCTCTCAGGGGGCTTCAGATACGCAGTATTTT.

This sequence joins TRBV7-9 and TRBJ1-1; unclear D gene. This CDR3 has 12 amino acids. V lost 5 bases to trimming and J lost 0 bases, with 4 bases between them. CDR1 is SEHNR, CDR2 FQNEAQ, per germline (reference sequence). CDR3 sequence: CASSQLNTEAFF. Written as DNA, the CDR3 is TGTGCCAGCAGCCAGTTGAACACTGAAGCTTTCTTT.

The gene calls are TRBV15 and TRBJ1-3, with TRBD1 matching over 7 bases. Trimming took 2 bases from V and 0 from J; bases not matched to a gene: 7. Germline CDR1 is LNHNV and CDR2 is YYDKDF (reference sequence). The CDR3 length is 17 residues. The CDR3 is CATSRRTGALSGNTIYF. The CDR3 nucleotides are TGTGCCACCAGCAGACGGACAGGTGCCCTCTCTGGAAACACCATATATTTT. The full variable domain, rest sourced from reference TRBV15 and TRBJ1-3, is DAMVIQNPRYQVTQFGKPVTLSCSQTLNHNVMYWYQQKSSQAPKLLFHYYDKDFNNEADTPDNFQSRRPNTSFCFLDIRSPGLGDTAMYLCATSRRTGALSGNTIYFGEGSWLTVV.

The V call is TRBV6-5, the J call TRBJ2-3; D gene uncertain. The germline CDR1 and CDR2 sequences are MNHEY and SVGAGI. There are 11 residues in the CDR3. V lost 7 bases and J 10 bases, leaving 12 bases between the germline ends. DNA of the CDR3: TGTGCCAGCAATACGGCAGGCTCGCAGTATTTT. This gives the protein CASNTAGSQYF.

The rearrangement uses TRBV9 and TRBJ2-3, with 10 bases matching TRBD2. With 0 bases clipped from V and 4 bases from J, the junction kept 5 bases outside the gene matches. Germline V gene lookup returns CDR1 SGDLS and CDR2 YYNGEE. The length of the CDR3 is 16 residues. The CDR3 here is CASSVVAGGGPDTQYF. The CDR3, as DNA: TGTGCCAGCAGCGTAGTAGCGGGGGGCGGCCCAGATACGCAGTATTTT.

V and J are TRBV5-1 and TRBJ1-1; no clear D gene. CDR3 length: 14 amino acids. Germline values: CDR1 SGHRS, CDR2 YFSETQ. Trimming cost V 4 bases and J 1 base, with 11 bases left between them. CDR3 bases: TGCGCCAGCAGCATTAAATTTTCGAACACTGAAGCTTTCTTT. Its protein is CASSIKFSNTEAFF. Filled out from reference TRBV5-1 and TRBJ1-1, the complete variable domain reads KAGVTQTPRYLIKTRGQQVTLSCSPISGHRSVSWYQQTPGQGLQFLFEYFSETQRNKGNFPGRFSGRQFSNSRSEMNVSTLELGDSALYLCASSIKFSNTEAFFGQGTRLTVV.

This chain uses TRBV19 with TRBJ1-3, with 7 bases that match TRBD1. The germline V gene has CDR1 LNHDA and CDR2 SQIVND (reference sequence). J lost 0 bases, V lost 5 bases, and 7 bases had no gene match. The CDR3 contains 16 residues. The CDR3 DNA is TGTGCCAGTAGTCACCGGGACAGATACTCTGGAAACACCATATATTTT. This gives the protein CASSHRDRYSGNTIYF.

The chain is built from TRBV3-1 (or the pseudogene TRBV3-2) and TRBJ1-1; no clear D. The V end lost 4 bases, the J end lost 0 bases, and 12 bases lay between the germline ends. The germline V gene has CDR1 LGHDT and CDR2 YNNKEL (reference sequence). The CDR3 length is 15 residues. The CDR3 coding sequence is TGTGCCAGCAGCCCCCGCGAGGCGGTGAACACTGAAGCTTTCTTT. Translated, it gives CASSPREAVNTEAFF.

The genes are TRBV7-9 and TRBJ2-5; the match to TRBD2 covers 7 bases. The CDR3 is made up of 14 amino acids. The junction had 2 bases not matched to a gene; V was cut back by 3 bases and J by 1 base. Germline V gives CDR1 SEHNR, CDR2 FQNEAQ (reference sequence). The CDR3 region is CASSFTGGQETQYF. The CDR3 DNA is TGTGCCAGCAGCTTCACGGGAGGCCAAGAGACCCAGTACTTC.

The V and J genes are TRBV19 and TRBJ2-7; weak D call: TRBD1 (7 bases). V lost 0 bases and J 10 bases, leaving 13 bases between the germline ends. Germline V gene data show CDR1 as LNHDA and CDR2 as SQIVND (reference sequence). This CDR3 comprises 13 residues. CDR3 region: CASSIEGGGVQYV. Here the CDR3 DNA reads TGTGCCAGTAGTATAGAAGGAGGGGGCGTCCAGTACGTC.

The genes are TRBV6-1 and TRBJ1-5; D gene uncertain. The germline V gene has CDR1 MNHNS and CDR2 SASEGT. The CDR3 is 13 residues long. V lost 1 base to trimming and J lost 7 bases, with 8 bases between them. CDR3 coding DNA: TGTGCCAGCAGTGAAGAAGGAGTGCAGCCCCAGCATTTT. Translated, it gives CASSEEGVQPQHF.

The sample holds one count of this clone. The CDR3 is CASSRGVETQYF. The CDR3 DNA reads TGTGCCAGCAGCCGGGGGGTAGAGACCCAGTACTTC. V gene TRBV9 combines with J gene TRBJ2-5, with 7 positions matching TRBD2. CDR1 SGDLS and CDR2 YYNGEE come from the germline V gene. This CDR3 has 12 residues. V lost 4 bases and J lost 4; bases outside the gene matches: 1.

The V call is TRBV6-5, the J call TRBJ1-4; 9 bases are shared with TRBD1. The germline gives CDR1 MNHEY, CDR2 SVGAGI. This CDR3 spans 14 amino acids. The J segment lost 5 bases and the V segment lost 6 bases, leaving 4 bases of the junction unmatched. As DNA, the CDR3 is TGTGCCAGCAGGGCGGACAGGGGAAATGAAAAACTGTTTTTT. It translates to CASRADRGNEKLFF.

The CDR3 coding sequence is TGCGCCAGCAAAGCGGGACAGGGGAACTCTGGGGCCAACGTCCTGACTTTC. Its translation: CASKAGQGNSGANVLTF. The genes are TRBV5-1 and TRBJ2-6; 10 bases agree with TRBD1. The CDR3 has 17 residues. Germline loops: CDR1 SGHRS, CDR2 YFSETQ. J gave up 0 bases and V 6 bases, and 6 bases lay outside the gene matches.

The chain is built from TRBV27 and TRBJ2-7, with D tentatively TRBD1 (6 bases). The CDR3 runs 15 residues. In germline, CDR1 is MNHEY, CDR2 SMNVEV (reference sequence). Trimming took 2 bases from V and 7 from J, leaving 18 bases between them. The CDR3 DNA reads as TGTGCCAGCAGTTTAGGTCCCGGCAGGGGTGGGGAGCAGTACTTC. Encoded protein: CASSLGPGRGGEQYF.

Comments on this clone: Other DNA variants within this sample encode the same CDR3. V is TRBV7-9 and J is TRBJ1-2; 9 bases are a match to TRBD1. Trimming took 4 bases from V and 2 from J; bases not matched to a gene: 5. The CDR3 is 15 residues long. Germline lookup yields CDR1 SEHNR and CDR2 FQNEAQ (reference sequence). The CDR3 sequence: CASSYGQGTNYGYTF. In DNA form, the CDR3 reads TGTGCCAGCAGCTACGGACAGGGGACGAACTATGGCTACACCTTC.

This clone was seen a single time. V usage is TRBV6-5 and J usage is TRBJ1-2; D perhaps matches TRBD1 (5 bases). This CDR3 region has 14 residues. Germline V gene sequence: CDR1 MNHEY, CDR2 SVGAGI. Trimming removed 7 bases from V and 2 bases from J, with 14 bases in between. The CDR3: CASKPVQGNYGYTF. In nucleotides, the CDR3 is TGTGCCAGCAAGCCCGTTCAGGGAAACTATGGCTACACCTTC.

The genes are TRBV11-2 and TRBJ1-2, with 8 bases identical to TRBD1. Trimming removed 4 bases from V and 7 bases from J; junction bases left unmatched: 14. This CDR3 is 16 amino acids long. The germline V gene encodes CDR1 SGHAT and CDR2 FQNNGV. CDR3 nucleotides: TGTGCCAGCAGCTCCTACGCAGGGGGCGCAGGTGGTGGCTACACCTTC. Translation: CASSSYAGGAGGGYTF.

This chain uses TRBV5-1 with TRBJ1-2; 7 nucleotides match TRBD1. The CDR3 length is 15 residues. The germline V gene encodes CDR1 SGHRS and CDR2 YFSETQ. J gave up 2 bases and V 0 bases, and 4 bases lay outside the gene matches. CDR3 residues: CASSLAPGGNYGYTF. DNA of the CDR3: TGCGCCAGCAGCTTGGCGCCAGGGGGAAACTATGGCTACACCTTC.